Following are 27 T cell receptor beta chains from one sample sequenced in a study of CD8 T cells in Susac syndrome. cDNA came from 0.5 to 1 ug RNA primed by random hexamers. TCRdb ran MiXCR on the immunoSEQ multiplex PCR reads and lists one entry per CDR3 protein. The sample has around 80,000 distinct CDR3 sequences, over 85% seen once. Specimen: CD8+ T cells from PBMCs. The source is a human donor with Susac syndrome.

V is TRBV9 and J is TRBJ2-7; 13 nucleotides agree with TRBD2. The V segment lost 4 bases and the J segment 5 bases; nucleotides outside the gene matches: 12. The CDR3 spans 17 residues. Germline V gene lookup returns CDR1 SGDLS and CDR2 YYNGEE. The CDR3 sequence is CASSLGLAGVLRDEQYF. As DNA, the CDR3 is TGTGCCAGCAGCCTAGGACTAGCGGGAGTACTGCGCGACGAGCAGTACTTC.

CDR3 coding DNA: TGTGCCAGTAGCTCCGGGACTAGGGAAAAACTGTTTTTT. It encodes CASSSGTREKLFF. J is TRBJ1-4 and V is TRBV19, with D possibly being TRBD1 (5 bases). V gave up 6 bases and J gave up 8 bases, with 13 bases separating them. CDR1 and CDR2 from the germline V gene are LNHDA and SQIVND (reference sequence). The CDR3 has 13 residues.

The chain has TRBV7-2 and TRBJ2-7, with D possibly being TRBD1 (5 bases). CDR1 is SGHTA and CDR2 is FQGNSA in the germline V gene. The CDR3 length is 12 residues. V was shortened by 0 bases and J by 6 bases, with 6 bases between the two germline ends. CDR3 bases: TGTGCCAGCAGCTTAGCTGGGGCCGAGCAGTACTTC. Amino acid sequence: CASSLAGAEQYF.

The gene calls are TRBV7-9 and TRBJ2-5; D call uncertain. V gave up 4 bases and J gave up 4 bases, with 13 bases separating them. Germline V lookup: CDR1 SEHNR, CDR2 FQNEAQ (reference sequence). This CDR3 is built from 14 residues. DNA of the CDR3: TGTGCCAGCAGCTCGAACGGGCTCGGAGAGACCCAGTACTTC. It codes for CASSSNGLGETQYF. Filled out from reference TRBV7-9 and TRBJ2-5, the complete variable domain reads DTGVSQNPRHKITKRGQNVTFRCDPISEHNRLYWYRQTLGQGPEFLTYFQNEAQLEKSRLLSDRFSAERPKGSFSTLEIQRTEQGDSAMYLCASSSNGLGETQYFGPGTRLLVL.

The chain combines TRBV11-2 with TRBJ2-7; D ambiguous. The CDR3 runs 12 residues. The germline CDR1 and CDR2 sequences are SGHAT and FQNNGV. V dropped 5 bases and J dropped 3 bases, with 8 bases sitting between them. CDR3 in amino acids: CASSPPDYEQYF. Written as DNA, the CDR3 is TGTGCCAGCAGCCCGCCCGACTACGAGCAGTACTTC.

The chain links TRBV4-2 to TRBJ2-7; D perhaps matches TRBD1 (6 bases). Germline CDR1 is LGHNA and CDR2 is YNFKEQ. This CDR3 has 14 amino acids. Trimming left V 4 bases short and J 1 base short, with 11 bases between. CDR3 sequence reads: CASSPRTDSYEQYF. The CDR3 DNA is TGTGCCAGCAGCCCCCGGACAGATTCCTACGAGCAGTACTTC.

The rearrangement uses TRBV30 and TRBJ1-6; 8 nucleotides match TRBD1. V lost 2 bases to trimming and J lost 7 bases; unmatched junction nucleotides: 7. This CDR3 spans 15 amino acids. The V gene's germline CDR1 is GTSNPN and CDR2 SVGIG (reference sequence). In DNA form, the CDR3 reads TGTGCCTGGAGTTTACAGGGGGTAATGAATTCACCCCTCCACTTT. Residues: CAWSLQGVMNSPLHF.

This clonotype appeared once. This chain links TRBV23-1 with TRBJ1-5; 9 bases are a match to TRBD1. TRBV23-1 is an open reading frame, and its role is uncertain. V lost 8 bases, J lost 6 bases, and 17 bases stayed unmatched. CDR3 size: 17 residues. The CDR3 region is CASSPGQGPGTGQPQHF. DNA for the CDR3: TGCGCCAGCTCACCGGGACAGGGACCCGGGACGGGTCAGCCCCAGCATTTT.

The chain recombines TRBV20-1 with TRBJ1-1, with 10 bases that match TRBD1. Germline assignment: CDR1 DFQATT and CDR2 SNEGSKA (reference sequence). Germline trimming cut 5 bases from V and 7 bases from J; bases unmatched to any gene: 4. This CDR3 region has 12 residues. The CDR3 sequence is CSAEDRGVEAFF. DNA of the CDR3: TGCAGTGCTGAGGACAGGGGGGTTGAAGCTTTCTTT.

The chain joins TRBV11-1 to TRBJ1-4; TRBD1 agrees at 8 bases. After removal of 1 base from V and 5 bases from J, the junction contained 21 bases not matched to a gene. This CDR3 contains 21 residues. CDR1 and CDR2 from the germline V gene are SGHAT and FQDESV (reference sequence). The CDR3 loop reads CASSLVLGTGRSVPQNEKLFF. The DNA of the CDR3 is TGTGCCAGCAGCTTAGTTCTCGGGACAGGCCGGAGCGTGCCCCAAAATGAAAAACTGTTTTTT.

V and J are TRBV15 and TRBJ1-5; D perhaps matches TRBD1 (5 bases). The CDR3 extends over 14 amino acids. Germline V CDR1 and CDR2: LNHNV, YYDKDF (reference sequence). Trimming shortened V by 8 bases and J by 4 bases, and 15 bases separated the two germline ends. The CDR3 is CATSRGLGNQPQHF. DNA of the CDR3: TGTGCCACCTCTAGGGGTCTGGGAAATCAGCCCCAGCATTTT.

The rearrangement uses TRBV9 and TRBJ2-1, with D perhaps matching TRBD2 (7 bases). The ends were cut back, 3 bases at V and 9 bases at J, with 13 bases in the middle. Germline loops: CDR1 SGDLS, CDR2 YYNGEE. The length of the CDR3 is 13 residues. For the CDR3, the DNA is TGTGCCAGCAGCGAGGGGGGGGGCCCTGAGCAGTTCTTC. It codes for CASSEGGGPEQFF. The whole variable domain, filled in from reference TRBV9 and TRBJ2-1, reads DSGVTQTPKHLITATGQRVTLRCSPRSGDLSVYWYQQSLDQGLQFLIQYYNGEERAKGNILERFSAQQFPDLHSELNLSSLELGDSALYFCASSEGGGPEQFFGPGTRLTVL.

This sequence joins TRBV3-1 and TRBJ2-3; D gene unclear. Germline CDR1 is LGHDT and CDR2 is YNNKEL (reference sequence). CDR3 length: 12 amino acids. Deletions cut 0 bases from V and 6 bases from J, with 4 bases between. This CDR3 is CASSQEVDTQYF. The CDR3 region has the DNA TGTGCCAGCAGCCAAGAGGTGGATACGCAGTATTTT.

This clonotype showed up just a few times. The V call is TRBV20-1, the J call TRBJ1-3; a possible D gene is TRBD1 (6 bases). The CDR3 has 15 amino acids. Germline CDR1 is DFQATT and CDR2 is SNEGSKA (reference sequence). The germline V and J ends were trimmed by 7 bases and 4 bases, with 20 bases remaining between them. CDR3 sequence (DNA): TGCAGTGTCCCAAAACTCGGGGGGCTCGGAAACACCATATATTTT. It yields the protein CSVPKLGGLGNTIYF.

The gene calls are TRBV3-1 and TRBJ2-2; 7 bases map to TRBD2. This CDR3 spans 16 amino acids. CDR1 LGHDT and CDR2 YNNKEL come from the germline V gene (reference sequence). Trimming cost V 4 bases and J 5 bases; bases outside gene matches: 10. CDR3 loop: CASSPSGGPRTGELFF. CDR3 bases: TGTGCCAGCAGCCCTTCGGGGGGACCCCGAACCGGGGAGCTGTTTTTT.

CDR3 in DNA: TGTGCCAGTACCCAGGGGCAGCATCAGCCCCAGCATTTT. Amino acid sequence: CASTQGQHQPQHF. This sequence joins TRBV19 and TRBJ1-5; a weak D match, TRBD1 (6 bases). V was cut by 7 bases and J by 5 bases, with 12 bases left in between. The V gene's germline CDR1 is LNHDA and CDR2 SQIVND (reference sequence). CDR3 length: 13 amino acids.

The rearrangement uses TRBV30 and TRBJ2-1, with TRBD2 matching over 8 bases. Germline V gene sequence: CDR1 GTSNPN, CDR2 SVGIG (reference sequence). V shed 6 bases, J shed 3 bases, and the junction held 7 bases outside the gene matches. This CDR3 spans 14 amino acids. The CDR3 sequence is CACETGTSYNEQFF. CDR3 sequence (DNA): TGTGCCTGTGAAACCGGGACTAGCTACAATGAGCAGTTCTTC.

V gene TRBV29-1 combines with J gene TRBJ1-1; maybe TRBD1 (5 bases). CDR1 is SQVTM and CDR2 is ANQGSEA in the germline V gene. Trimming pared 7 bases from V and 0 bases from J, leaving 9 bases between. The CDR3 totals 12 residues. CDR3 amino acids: CSAATVNTEAFF. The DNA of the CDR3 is TGCAGCGCTGCGACAGTGAACACTGAAGCTTTCTTT.

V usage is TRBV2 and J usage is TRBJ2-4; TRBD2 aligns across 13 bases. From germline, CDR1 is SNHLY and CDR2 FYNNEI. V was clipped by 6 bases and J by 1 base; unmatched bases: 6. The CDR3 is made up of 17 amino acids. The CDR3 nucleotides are TGTGCCAGCAGGAGGACTAGCGGGAGTGACGCCAAAAACATTCAGTACTTC. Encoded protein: CASRRTSGSDAKNIQYF.

The chain's CDR3 is CASSVRQGRPTEAFF. The CDR3 nucleotides are TGTGCCAGCAGCGTAAGGCAGGGGCGCCCCACTGAAGCTTTCTTT. The chain is built from TRBV9 and TRBJ1-1, with a weak D call TRBD1 (6 bases). The CDR3 spans 15 residues. Germline loops: CDR1 SGDLS, CDR2 YYNGEE. Trimming cost V 1 base and J 4 bases, with 14 bases left between them.

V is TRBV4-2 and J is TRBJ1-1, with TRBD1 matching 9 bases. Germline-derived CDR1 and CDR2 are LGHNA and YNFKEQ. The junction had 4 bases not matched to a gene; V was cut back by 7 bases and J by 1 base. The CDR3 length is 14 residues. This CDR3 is CASKWTGENTEAFF. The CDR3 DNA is TGTGCCAGCAAATGGACAGGGGAGAACACTGAAGCTTTCTTT.

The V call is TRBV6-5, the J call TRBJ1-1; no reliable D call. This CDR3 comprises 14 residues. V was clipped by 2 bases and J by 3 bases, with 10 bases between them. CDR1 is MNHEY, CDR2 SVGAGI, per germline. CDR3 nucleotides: TGTGCCAGCAGTTACCGCGGGAGACACACTGAAGCTTTCTTT. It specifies CASSYRGRHTEAFF.

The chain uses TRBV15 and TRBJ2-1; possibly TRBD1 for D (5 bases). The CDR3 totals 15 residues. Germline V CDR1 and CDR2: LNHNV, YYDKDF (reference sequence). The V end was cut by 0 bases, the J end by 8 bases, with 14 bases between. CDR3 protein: CATSRDRVFMDEQFF. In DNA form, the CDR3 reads TGTGCCACCAGCAGAGACAGGGTTTTTATGGATGAGCAGTTCTTC.

This chain's CDR3 is CASRTGGGGTEAFF. The CDR3 coding sequence is TGCGCCAGCAGAACCGGGGGGGGCGGCACTGAAGCTTTCTTT. The chain couples TRBV5-1 to TRBJ1-1; D is perhaps TRBD1 (6 bases). V was clipped by 5 bases and J by 4 bases, with 15 bases between them. From germline, CDR1 is SGHRS and CDR2 YFSETQ. The CDR3 loop spans 14 amino acids.

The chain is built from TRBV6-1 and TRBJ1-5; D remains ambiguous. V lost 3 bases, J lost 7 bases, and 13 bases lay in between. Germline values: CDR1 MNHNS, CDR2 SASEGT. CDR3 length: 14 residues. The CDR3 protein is CASSEAWEGQPQHF. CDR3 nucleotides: TGTGCCAGCAGTGAGGCCTGGGAAGGGCAGCCCCAGCATTTT.

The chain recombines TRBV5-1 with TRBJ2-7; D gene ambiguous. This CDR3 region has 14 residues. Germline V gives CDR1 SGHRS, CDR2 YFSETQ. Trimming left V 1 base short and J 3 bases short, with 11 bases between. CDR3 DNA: TGCGCCAGCAGCTTGAGGTCATCTCTCTACGAGCAGTACTTC. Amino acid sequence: CASSLRSSLYEQYF.

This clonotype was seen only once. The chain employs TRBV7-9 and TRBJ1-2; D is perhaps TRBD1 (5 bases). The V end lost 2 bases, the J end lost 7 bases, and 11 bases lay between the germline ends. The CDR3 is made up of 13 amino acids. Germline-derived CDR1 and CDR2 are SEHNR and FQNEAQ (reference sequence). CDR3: CASSLSAQGGYTF. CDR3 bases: TGTGCCAGCAGCTTATCTGCCCAGGGTGGCTACACCTTC.